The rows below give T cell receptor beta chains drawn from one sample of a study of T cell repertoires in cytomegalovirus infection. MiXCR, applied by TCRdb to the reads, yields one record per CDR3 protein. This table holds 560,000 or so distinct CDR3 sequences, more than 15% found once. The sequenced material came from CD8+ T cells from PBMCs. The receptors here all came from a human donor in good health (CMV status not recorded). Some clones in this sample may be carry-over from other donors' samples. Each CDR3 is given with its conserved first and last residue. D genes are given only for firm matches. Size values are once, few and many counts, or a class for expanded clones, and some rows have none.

TGTGCCAGCAAAGACCCCTCAAGGTACACTGAAGCTTTCTTT,CASKDPSRYTEAFF,many,.,TRBJ1-1,TRBV28
TGTGCCACCGGGTTACTCCTTAGCTCCTATAATTCACCCCTCCACTTT,CATGLLLSSYNSPLHF,many,.,TRBJ1-6,TRBV28
TGTGCCAGCAGCTTGGATCGTAGAGCTTTCTTT,CASSLDRRAFF,many,.,TRBJ1-1,TRBV7-9
TGCAGCGTTGAGAAACTAGGGAATGAGCAGTTCTTC,CSVEKLGNEQFF,few,.,TRBJ2-1,TRBV29-1
TGTGCCAGTAGCCGGGACAGGGAAGGGGCAAACACTGAAGCTTTCTTT,CASSRDREGANTEAFF,many,TRBD1,TRBJ1-1,TRBV19
TGTGCCAGCAGCCAAGATTACACCTACGAGCAGTACTTC,CASSQDYTYEQYF,few,.,TRBJ2-7,TRBV4-2
TGTGCCAGCAACACAGCAGAGATGAACAATGAGCAGTTCTTC,CASNTAEMNNEQFF,.,.,TRBJ2-1,TRBV9
TGTGCCAGCAGTTTGAGGTCACAGGGGAACTATGGCTACACCTTC,CASSLRSQGNYGYTF,few,TRBD1,TRBJ1-2,TRBV27
TGTGCCAGCAGCTTAGCTCCGAGCCCCCGGAAGAACACTGAAGCTTTCTTT,CASSLAPSPRKNTEAFF,many,.,TRBJ1-1,TRBV7-6
TGTGCCAGCAGTGAACAGGGAGTCCCCGAGCAGTACTTC,CASSEQGVPEQYF,many,.,TRBJ2-7,TRBV6-1
TGTGCCAGTAGTAGAAACGGACTAGCGGGTAACGACTACGAGCAGTACTTC,CASSRNGLAGNDYEQYF,.,TRBD2,TRBJ2-7,TRBV19
TGTGCCAGCAGCGCCGGGACAGCGAAAAATCAGCCCCAGCATTTT,CASSAGTAKNQPQHF,many,TRBD1,TRBJ1-5,TRBV7-3
TGTGCCAGCAGCCTTCGAAGGGACAGGGGAGTAGCCAAAAACATTCAGTACTTC,CASSLRRDRGVAKNIQYF,.,TRBD1,TRBJ2-4,TRBV13
TGTGCCAGCAGGTATTCGGGACAGGGGGTAAGCAATCAGCCCCAGCATTTT,CASRYSGQGVSNQPQHF,many,TRBD1,TRBJ1-5,TRBV12-3/TRBV12-4
TGCGCCAGCAGCCAAGAAACTAGAGAAGTCCCCTACAATGAGCAGTTCTTC,CASSQETREVPYNEQFF,many,.,TRBJ2-1,TRBV4-1
TGTGCCAGCAGTGACAACAGGGGGCGTAACTATGGCTACACCTTC,CASSDNRGRNYGYTF,.,TRBD1,TRBJ1-2,TRBV6-6
TGTGCCAGCAGTTACGGGGGGGTCAATCAGCCCCAGCATTTT,CASSYGGVNQPQHF,.,.,TRBJ1-5,TRBV6-5
TGTGCCAGCAGTACTATGGGTATTCAAGAGACCCAGTACTTC,CASSTMGIQETQYF,few,.,TRBJ2-5,TRBV27
TGTGCCAGCAGCCCCCGGTCAGGGGGCGAAGCTTTCTTT,CASSPRSGGEAFF,many,TRBD1,TRBJ1-1,TRBV7-3
TGTGCCAGCAGTTACAGGGGGCCGGCCTACGAGCAGTACTTC,CASSYRGPAYEQYF,.,TRBD1,TRBJ2-7,TRBV6-6
TGTGCCAGCTCAATAGGTGACAGGGCCAATGAGCAGTTCTTC,CASSIGDRANEQFF,many,TRBD1,TRBJ2-1,TRBV25-1
TGTGCCAGCAGTTTATCGCCCCAGGGGTTGAACACTGAAGCTTTCTTT,CASSLSPQGLNTEAFF,many,.,TRBJ1-1,TRBV27
TGTGCCAGCAGCTTAGCGGGGACAGGGGGAGCTTTCTTT,CASSLAGTGGAFF,.,TRBD1,TRBJ1-1,TRBV7-9
TGCGCCAGCAGCCACGCCGCGATTGCTCCCGGGGAGCTGTTTTTT,CASSHAAIAPGELFF,many,.,TRBJ2-2,TRBV4-1
TGTGCCAGCAGCACGGTCACTAGCGCTACCTACGAGCAGTACTTC,CASSTVTSATYEQYF,few,TRBD2,TRBJ2-7,TRBV5-6